This TCR beta chain was documented in a study of radiation and T cells in renal cell carcinoma. This CDR3 has 14 amino acids. Germline lookup yields CDR1 LNHDA and CDR2 SQIVND (reference sequence). Trimming took 1 base from V and 0 from J, leaving 6 bases between them. TCRdb keeps only in-frame clones here, not all; method: immunoSEQ multiplex PCR. The data hold 120,000 or so clones, with roughly 77% observed a single time. Study-level findings and limits: From baseline, blood top tumor clonotypes peaked at 2 weeks post-radiation.

Stated time point: blood 2 weeks post-SBRT. Treatment given: 15 Gy SBRT to primary tumor, nephrectomy 4 weeks later. In regard to this clone: The antigen remains unidentified.

This TCR was recovered from a woman aged 60-75 years with renal cell carcinoma. The sample here was blood, taken from a patient whose treatment included radiotherapy and nephrectomy. V is TRBV19 and J is TRBJ2-5; possible D gene TRBD1, 5 bases. CDR3: CASSIGRDQETQYF. The CDR3, as DNA: TGTGCCAGTAGTATAGGCAGGGACCAAGAGACCCAGTACTTC.